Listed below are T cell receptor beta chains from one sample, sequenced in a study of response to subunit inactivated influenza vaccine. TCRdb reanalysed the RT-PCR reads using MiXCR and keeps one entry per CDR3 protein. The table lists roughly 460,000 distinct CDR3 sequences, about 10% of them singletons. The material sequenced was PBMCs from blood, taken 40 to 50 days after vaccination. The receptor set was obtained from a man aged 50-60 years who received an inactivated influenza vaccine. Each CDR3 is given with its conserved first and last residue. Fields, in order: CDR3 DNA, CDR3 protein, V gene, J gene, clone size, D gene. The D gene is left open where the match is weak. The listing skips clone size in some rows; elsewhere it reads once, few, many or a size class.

DNA: TGTGCCAGCAGCCGAGACTACGTCCACGAGCAGTACTTC; CDR3: CASSRDYVHEQYF; V: TRBV3-1; J: TRBJ2-7; size: few; D: .
DNA: TGTGCCAGCAGTTTAGAGCCAGGGGTGGAAAAACTGTTTTTT; CDR3: CASSLEPGVEKLFF; V: TRBV12-3/TRBV12-4; J: TRBJ1-4; size: many; D: .
DNA: TGTGCCAGCTCCTTACCCCAGGGGGCGTACGAGCAGTACTTC; CDR3: CASSLPQGAYEQYF; V: TRBV28; J: TRBJ2-7; size: .; D: TRBD1
DNA: TGTGCCAGCAGTAGGCCTCGGGGGCGTGGGGCCAACGTCCTGACTTTC; CDR3: CASSRPRGRGANVLTF; V: TRBV12-3/TRBV12-4; J: TRBJ2-6; size: .; D: .
DNA: TGTGCCAGCAGTTACCCGCTACCTAGTAGGCAGTACTTC; CDR3: CASSYPLPSRQYF; V: TRBV6-2/TRBV6-3; J: TRBJ2-7; size: .; D: .
DNA: TGCAGTACAAAAAAGCCTGCAGGGGTAGAGCAGTTCTTC; CDR3: CSTKKPAGVEQFF; V: TRBV20-1; J: TRBJ2-1; size: few; D: .
DNA: TGTGCCAGCAGTGACAGGCCCGGAGTGGAGACCCAGTACTTC; CDR3: CASSDRPGVETQYF; V: TRBV2; J: TRBJ2-5; size: .; D: .
DNA: TGCAGCGTGGCTCTCCCCGGGACAGGGGGCTACGAGCAGTACTTC; CDR3: CSVALPGTGGYEQYF; V: TRBV29-1; J: TRBJ2-7; size: many; D: TRBD1
DNA: TGTGCCAGCAGCGTAGAACCGGGACCGTCTGGTAATTCACCCCTCCACTTT; CDR3: CASSVEPGPSGNSPLHF; V: TRBV9; J: TRBJ1-6; size: few; D: .
DNA: TGTGCCAGCAGCCCCGCAGCTAGCGGGTTGTACAATGAGCAGTTCTTC; CDR3: CASSPAASGLYNEQFF; V: TRBV9; J: TRBJ2-1; size: many; D: TRBD2
DNA: TGTGCCAGTAGTTCGAGCGGGGGGGTCAACAATGAGCAGTTCTTC; CDR3: CASSSSGGVNNEQFF; V: TRBV19; J: TRBJ2-1; size: .; D: TRBD2
DNA: TGTGCCAGTAGCGCGCCGGGACGAAGCTCCTACAATGAGCAGTTCTTC; CDR3: CASSAPGRSSYNEQFF; V: TRBV19; J: TRBJ2-1; size: .; D: .
DNA: TGTGCCAGCAGTTTAGCAGCGGGATCCTACGAGCAGTACTTC; CDR3: CASSLAAGSYEQYF; V: TRBV12-3/TRBV12-4; J: TRBJ2-7; size: many; D: TRBD2
DNA: TGTGCCAGCAGCTTACGAGCTAGCGGGAGGATTTCAGATACGCAGTATTTT; CDR3: CASSLRASGRISDTQYF; V: TRBV7-2; J: TRBJ2-3; size: few; D: TRBD2
DNA: TGTGCCAGCAGCGTAGGTTCCCCCCACCTCTCCGGGCTGAACTTC; CDR3: CASSVGSPHLSGLNF; V: TRBV9; J: TRBJ2-7; size: .; D: .
DNA: TGTGCCACCAGCAGAGAGTATAGCTCCTACAATGAGCAGTTCTTC; CDR3: CATSREYSSYNEQFF; V: TRBV15; J: TRBJ2-1; size: few; D: .
DNA: TGCACCAGCAGCACGGGACAGCAACAAGAGACCCAGTACTTC; CDR3: CTSSTGQQQETQYF; V: TRBV5-1; J: TRBJ2-5; size: .; D: TRBD1
DNA: TGTGCCAGCAGCCACGGACAGGTCTCAGATACGCAGTATTTT; CDR3: CASSHGQVSDTQYF; V: TRBV7-3; J: TRBJ2-3; size: .; D: TRBD1
DNA: TGCAGTGCTAGTGGTTACAGTCATCTGTCTTCGAACACCGGGGAGCTGTTTTTT; CDR3: CSASGYSHLSSNTGELFF; V: TRBV20-1; J: TRBJ2-2; size: few; D: .
DNA: TGTGCCAGCAGCTTGACTAGCGGATTGAGCACAGATACGCAGTATTTT; CDR3: CASSLTSGLSTDTQYF; V: TRBV7-2; J: TRBJ2-3; size: .; D: TRBD2
DNA: TGTGCCAGCAGGTCCACTAGCGGGGTCCCAGGAGAGACCCAGTACTTC; CDR3: CASRSTSGVPGETQYF; V: TRBV2; J: TRBJ2-5; size: few; D: TRBD2
DNA: TGTGCCAGCAGCTTTCGGACTGGCAATGAGCAGTTCTTC; CDR3: CASSFRTGNEQFF; V: TRBV7-2; J: TRBJ2-1; size: few; D: .
DNA: TGTGCCAGCTCACCAGTGACAGGGACCCCCTACGAGCAGTACTTC; CDR3: CASSPVTGTPYEQYF; V: TRBV18; J: TRBJ2-7; size: .; D: TRBD1
DNA: TGCAGTGCTAGTAGGAGGTCATGGTACCAAGAGACCCAGTACTTC; CDR3: CSASRRSWYQETQYF; V: TRBV20-1; J: TRBJ2-5; size: .; D: .
DNA: TGTGCCAGCAGTCCGGACAGTCCCTACGAGCAGTACTTC; CDR3: CASSPDSPYEQYF; V: TRBV2; J: TRBJ2-7; size: .; D: .
DNA: TGTGCCAGCTCTCCCCAGCTGGGTTCACCCCTCCACTTT; CDR3: CASSPQLGSPLHF; V: TRBV12-3/TRBV12-4; J: TRBJ1-6; size: .; D: .
DNA: TGCGCCAGCAGCTTGGGGGTGGGCAACGAGCAGTACTTC; CDR3: CASSLGVGNEQYF; V: TRBV5-1; J: TRBJ2-7; size: few; D: .
DNA: TGTGCCAGCAGCCCGAATGGACAGGGCCAGCCCCAGCATTTT; CDR3: CASSPNGQGQPQHF; V: TRBV6-1; J: TRBJ1-5; size: .; D: TRBD1
DNA: TGTGCCAGCAGCCCTGGGACTGATCATTCTAGGTTTCCCGAGCAGTACTTC; CDR3: CASSPGTDHSRFPEQYF; V: TRBV7-9; J: TRBJ2-7; size: .; D: .
DNA: TGTGCCAGCAGTTTAGACGGGCTCTACTACGAGCAGTACTTC; CDR3: CASSLDGLYYEQYF; V: TRBV12-3/TRBV12-4; J: TRBJ2-7; size: few; D: .
DNA: TGTGCCAGCAGCTTAATCAGGACAGGGGTTCGGAATGAGCAGTTCTTC; CDR3: CASSLIRTGVRNEQFF; V: TRBV7-9; J: TRBJ2-1; size: .; D: TRBD1
DNA: TGTGCCAGCGGCTTAGGGTTCCGCACAGATACGCAGTATTTT; CDR3: CASGLGFRTDTQYF; V: TRBV7-2; J: TRBJ2-3; size: .; D: .
DNA: TGCAGTGCTAGAAGGCTCTCCAATGAGCAGTTCTTC; CDR3: CSARRLSNEQFF; V: TRBV20-1; J: TRBJ2-1; size: .; D: .
DNA: TGTGCCAGCAGCGCGCCGTTGGGTTCTGGGGCCAACGTCCTGACTTTC; CDR3: CASSAPLGSGANVLTF; V: TRBV9; J: TRBJ2-6; size: .; D: .
DNA: TGTGCCAGCATCTCAACGGGGGGGTCCTACGAGCAGTACTTC; CDR3: CASISTGGSYEQYF; V: TRBV6-2/TRBV6-3; J: TRBJ2-7; size: many; D: TRBD2
DNA: TGTGCCAGCAGTTTTCTGGGCTCACCCCAGGACATTCAGTACTTC; CDR3: CASSFLGSPQDIQYF; V: TRBV12-3/TRBV12-4; J: TRBJ2-4; size: many; D: .
DNA: TGTGCCAGCAGCCAGACATCCAGCGGGGAGACCCAGTACTTC; CDR3: CASSQTSSGETQYF; V: TRBV4-2; J: TRBJ2-5; size: few; D: .
DNA: TGCGCCAGCAGCCAAGTCGGGGGCGTCGAGACCCAGTACTTC; CDR3: CASSQVGGVETQYF; V: TRBV4-1; J: TRBJ2-5; size: few; D: .
DNA: TGCAGTGCTAGAGAGGTGACAGGGTCCTACAATGAGCAGTTCTTC; CDR3: CSAREVTGSYNEQFF; V: TRBV20-1; J: TRBJ2-1; size: many; D: TRBD1
DNA: TGCGCCAGCAGCTCAGACCACGGCCGGCCTGAAGCTTTCTTT; CDR3: CASSSDHGRPEAFF; V: TRBV5-1; J: TRBJ1-1; size: .; D: .
DNA: TGTGCCAGCAGCTTAGCCGAGACGAGGGATTCACCCCTCCACTTT; CDR3: CASSLAETRDSPLHF; V: TRBV7-6; J: TRBJ1-6; size: .; D: .
DNA: TGCAGCGTGGAGTCAGGCAGGGAGACCCAGTACTTC; CDR3: CSVESGRETQYF; V: TRBV29-1; J: TRBJ2-5; size: many; D: .
DNA: TGTGCCAGCAGCTCCGGGATAATCGGCTACGAGCAGTACTTC; CDR3: CASSSGIIGYEQYF; V: TRBV9; J: TRBJ2-7; size: .; D: .
DNA: TGTGCCAGCAGCTCAGGTTCAAACTACGAGCAGTACTTC; CDR3: CASSSGSNYEQYF; V: TRBV7-2; J: TRBJ2-7; size: .; D: .
DNA: TGCGCCAGCAGCCAAGATCTGACAGGGGACAATGAGCAGTTCTTC; CDR3: CASSQDLTGDNEQFF; V: TRBV4-3; J: TRBJ2-1; size: .; D: TRBD1
DNA: TGTGCCAGCAGTGAACAGGGAGCCTCCTACGAGCAGTACTTC; CDR3: CASSEQGASYEQYF; V: TRBV6-1; J: TRBJ2-7; size: .; D: .
DNA: TGTGCCAGCAGCCCCCAGCACAACTATGGCTACACCTTC; CDR3: CASSPQHNYGYTF; V: TRBV5-5; J: TRBJ1-2; size: many; D: .
DNA: TGTGCCAGCAGTTACTCTCGGGACAGGGGATACAATGAGCAGTTCTTC; CDR3: CASSYSRDRGYNEQFF; V: TRBV6-5; J: TRBJ2-1; size: many; D: TRBD1
DNA: TGTGCCAGCAGTAGGACTAGCGGGGGGGCCGGGGAGCTGTTTTTT; CDR3: CASSRTSGGAGELFF; V: TRBV12-3/TRBV12-4; J: TRBJ2-2; size: .; D: TRBD2
DNA: TGTGCCAGCAGCTCCCCCACCAAAATGGTCCATGAGCAGTTCTTC; CDR3: CASSSPTKMVHEQFF; V: TRBV7-8; J: TRBJ2-1; size: once; D: .
DNA: TGCGCCAGCAGCCAAGGGAGCGGGACCTTGAATGAGCAGTTCTTC; CDR3: CASSQGSGTLNEQFF; V: TRBV4-3; J: TRBJ2-1; size: many; D: TRBD2
DNA: TGTGCCAGCAGTTACCGGGGTGCCGGCTACACCTTC; CDR3: CASSYRGAGYTF; V: TRBV6-2/TRBV6-3; J: TRBJ1-2; size: .; D: .
DNA: TGTGCCAGCAGCCCAAACCCGGCCCTGAGTTTTTCCTCTGAAGCTTTCTTT; CDR3: CASSPNPALSFSSEAFF; V: TRBV3-1; J: TRBJ1-1; size: .; D: .
DNA: TGTGCCAGCAGCCAACAGATCAAAAACATTCAGTACTTC; CDR3: CASSQQIKNIQYF; V: TRBV12-3/TRBV12-4; J: TRBJ2-4; size: .; D: .
DNA: TGTGCCAACAGACAGGGGAGGAACACTGAAGCTTTCTTT; CDR3: CANRQGRNTEAFF; V: TRBV10-3; J: TRBJ1-1; size: .; D: TRBD1
DNA: TGCGCCAGCAGCCAACACGGGGGTTTGGGGGCCAACGTCCTGACTTTC; CDR3: CASSQHGGLGANVLTF; V: TRBV4-3; J: TRBJ2-6; size: .; D: .
DNA: TGTGCCCCCACTAGCGGGTGGCCCCAGCATTTT; CDR3: CAPTSGWPQHF; V: TRBV7-9; J: TRBJ1-5; size: .; D: .
DNA: TGTGCCAGCAGCTTAACCCAGGGACGGTACGAGCAGTACTTC; CDR3: CASSLTQGRYEQYF; V: TRBV11-2; J: TRBJ2-7; size: many; D: .
DNA: TGTGCCAGCAGCCGGCAATTGAACACTGAAGCTTTCTTT; CDR3: CASSRQLNTEAFF; V: TRBV7-9; J: TRBJ1-1; size: .; D: .
DNA: TGTGCCAGCTCACCACCCATGGAGTTGTATGAGCAGTTCTTC; CDR3: CASSPPMELYEQFF; V: TRBV18; J: TRBJ2-1; size: .; D: .